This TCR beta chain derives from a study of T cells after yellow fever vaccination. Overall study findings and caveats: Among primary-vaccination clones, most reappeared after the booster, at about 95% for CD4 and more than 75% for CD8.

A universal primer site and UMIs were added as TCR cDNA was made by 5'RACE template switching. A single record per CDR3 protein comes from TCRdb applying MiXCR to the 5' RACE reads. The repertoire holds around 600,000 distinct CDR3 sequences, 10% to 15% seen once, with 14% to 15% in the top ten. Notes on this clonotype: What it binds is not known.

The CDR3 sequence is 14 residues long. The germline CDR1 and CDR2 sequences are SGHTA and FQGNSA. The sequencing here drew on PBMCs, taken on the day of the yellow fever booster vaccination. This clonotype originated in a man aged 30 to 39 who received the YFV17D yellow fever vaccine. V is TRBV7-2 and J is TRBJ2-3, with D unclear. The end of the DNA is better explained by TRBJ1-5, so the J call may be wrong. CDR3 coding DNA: TGTGCCAGCAGCAACCAGTGGGATTCAGATACGCAGCATTTT. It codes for CASSNQWDSDTQHF.